The 5 T cell receptor beta chains below come from one sample, sequenced in a study of shared T cell receptors in the human thymus (dated by TCRdb to the early 2020s). Library preparation employed the immunoSEQ multiplex PCR assay. The immuneACCESS repertoire file appears here via TCRdb, limited to in-frame rearrangements. These files lack a portion of the clones; in checked studies, under half of the deficit traces to unresolved V genes, and the cause of the others is not known. The sample has over 60,000 clones on record, 90% to 95% of them singletons. The ten most abundant clones make up about 0.03% of the sample. The sample was thymocytes. These receptors all stem from a human donor.

The rearrangement uses TRBV15 and TRBJ1-1; 10 bases are shared with TRBD1. J lost 11 bases, V lost 8 bases, and 5 bases had no gene match. The CDR3 has 11 residues. Germline CDR1 LNHNV, CDR2 YYDKDF (reference sequence). CDR3 residues: CATRDRGSAFF. The CDR3 bases are TGTGCCACCCGGGACAGGGGTTCGGCTTTCTTT. Full variable domain (rest looked up from reference TRBV15 and TRBJ1-1): DAMVIQNPRYQVTQFGKPVTLSCSQTLNHNVMYWYQQKSSQAPKLLFHYYDKDFNNEADTPDNFQSRRPNTSFCFLDIRSPGLGDTAMYLCATRDRGSAFFGQGTRLTVV.

J is TRBJ2-4 and V is TRBV10-3, with D perhaps matching TRBD2 (6 bases). Germline V CDR1 and CDR2: ENHRY, SYGVKD. The CDR3 covers 15 residues. The germline V and J ends were trimmed by 3 bases and 1 base, with 10 bases remaining between them. CDR3 protein: CAISDGGKAKNIQYF. The CDR3 nucleotides read TGTGCCATCAGTGACGGAGGGAAGGCCAAAAACATTCAGTACTTC.

This clone was observed once. The V and J genes are TRBV25-1 and TRBJ2-2; a weak D match, TRBD2 (5 bases). CDR3 size: 16 residues. Looked up from germline, CDR1 is MGHDK and CDR2 is SYGVNS. Trimming took 6 bases from V and 4 from J, leaving 18 bases between them. CDR3 in amino acids: CASRGYKPAGTGELFF. The CDR3 nucleotides are TGTGCCAGCAGGGGGTATAAACCCGCGGGCACCGGGGAGCTGTTTTTT.

The chain carries TRBV5-5 and TRBJ2-1; TRBD1 might be the D (6 bases). Trimming shortened V by 4 bases and J by 1 base, and 12 bases separated the two germline ends. The CDR3 totals 15 residues. Germline CDR1 reads SGHKS; CDR2 reads YYEKEE (reference sequence). CDR3 coding DNA: TGTGCCAGCAGCAACAGGGACCGATCCTACAATGAGCAGTTCTTC. Translation gives CASSNRDRSYNEQFF.

This chain connects TRBV7-2 to TRBJ2-7; the D gene is possibly TRBD2 (6 bases). The CDR3 is 15 amino acids. CDR1 and CDR2 from the germline V gene are SGHTA and FQGNSA. V lost 7 bases and J 4 bases, leaving 20 bases between the germline ends. The CDR3 loop is CASIQKAGRGYEQYF. The CDR3 region has the DNA TGTGCCAGCATCCAGAAGGCGGGAAGAGGATACGAGCAGTACTTC.